This T cell receptor (beta chain) originates from a study of shared clonotypes between healthy human individuals. Overall study: Each donor's CD8 memory used one plate, CD8 naive two, each CD4 subset three.

The data were produced by immunoSEQ multiplex PCR, yet TCRdb's version contains in-frame clones alone and is incomplete. Among more than 80,000 clones listed, 67% were seen once. This clone has a handful of counts. This CDR3 is 14 amino acids long. V was shortened by 11 bases and J by 2 bases, with 15 bases between the two germline ends. CDR1 and CDR2 from the germline V gene are SNHLY and FYNNEI. This receptor was obtained from a man aged 25-40 years in good health. The chain has TRBV2 and TRBJ2-2; perhaps TRBD2 as D (5 bases). Sequencing input: memory CD8+ T cells sorted from blood. Sample subset: CD45RO+ cells pooled with CCR7-negative TemRA cells. This CDR3 is CAVRLASNTGELFF. CDR3 nucleotides: TGTGCCGTCCGGTTGGCTAGCAACACCGGGGAGCTGTTTTTT.